This entry lists 19 T cell receptor beta chains sequenced from one sample in a study of vaccination effects on CD4 cells after COVID-19. After expansion with viral peptide pools in the ViraFEST assay, antigen-specific CD4+ T cells were sequenced. At the end of approximately 10 days of culture, CD4+ T cells were isolated. Recipients of the vaccine had no prior SARS-CoV-2 infection and negative nucleocapsid antibodies. Only in-frame clones appear in the TCRdb table, and some are missing; sequencing was by immunoSEQ multiplex PCR. The data contain under 70,000 clones, over 70% of them singletons. The antigens of these receptors remain unknown. The source material was CD4+ T cells from PBMCs cultured with HCoV-OC43 spike peptides, sampled before COVID-19 vaccination. Subset meaning: HCoV-OC43 spike overlapping peptide pool stimulation. These receptors were collected from a human donor who received a COVID-19 vaccine.

The V gene is TRBV24-1, the J gene TRBJ2-1; 10 bases are a match to TRBD2. The CDR3 sequence is 15 residues long. Germline V gene lookup returns CDR1 KGHDR and CDR2 SFDVKD. J gave up 6 bases and V 3 bases, and 4 bases lay outside the gene matches. This chain's CDR3 is CATSDPAGGGNEQFF. The CDR3, as DNA: TGTGCCACCAGTGATCCAGCGGGAGGGGGCAATGAGCAGTTCTTC.

This chain uses TRBV6-6 with TRBJ1-1; D remains ambiguous. Germline V gives CDR1 MNHNY, CDR2 SVGAGI (reference sequence). This CDR3 has 12 amino acids. Trimming pared 0 bases from V and 8 bases from J, leaving 7 bases between. The CDR3 DNA follows: TGTGCCAGCAGTTACTCGTCCGAAGAAGCTTTCTTT. Its translation is CASSYSSEEAFF.

This chain connects TRBV28 to TRBJ1-2; 7 bases are shared with TRBD1. Looked up from germline, CDR1 is MDHEN and CDR2 is SYDVKM. The CDR3 totals 15 residues. V trimming: 6 bases; J trimming: 7 bases; junction bases outside the gene matches: 14. CDR3 nucleotides: TGTGCCAGCAGAGCCCCGGGACAGTCGACCAGTGGCTACACCTTC. Protein: CASRAPGQSTSGYTF.

The chain has TRBV9 and TRBJ1-5; D gene unclear. Trimming left V 5 bases short and J 0 bases short, with 9 bases between. CDR3 length equals 14 residues. Germline V gene lookup returns CDR1 SGDLS and CDR2 YYNGEE. The CDR3 nucleotides read TGTGCCAGCAGTATTAGATATAGCAATCAGCCCCAGCATTTT. This gives the protein CASSIRYSNQPQHF.

The rearrangement links TRBV6-5 to TRBJ2-7; no firm D call. Germline-derived CDR1 and CDR2 are MNHEY and SVGAGI. V was trimmed by 5 bases and J by 6 bases, leaving 14 bases between them. This CDR3 has 13 amino acids. This CDR3 reads CASSTSFLGEQYV. The CDR3 DNA reads TGTGCCAGCAGTACAAGTTTTTTGGGCGAGCAGTACGTC.

This clone was recorded once. The chain is built from TRBV9 and TRBJ2-6, with D tentatively TRBD1 (5 bases). Germline CDR1 is SGDLS and CDR2 is YYNGEE. With 1 base removed from V and 4 bases from J, the gap between germline ends came to 12 bases. This CDR3 has 16 residues. This CDR3 reads CASSVLGHTGANVLTF. The CDR3 region has the DNA TGTGCCAGCAGCGTACTCGGACACACAGGGGCCAACGTCCTGACTTTC.

The chain is built from TRBV9 and TRBJ2-2; a possible D gene is TRBD2 (5 bases). The CDR3 loop spans 18 amino acids. Germline V gene data show CDR1 as SGDLS and CDR2 as YYNGEE. Trimming left V 4 bases short and J 1 base short, with 20 bases between. The CDR3 DNA reads as TGTGCCAGCAGCCAACACCTCATCGCGGGTGTGAACACCGGGGAGCTGTTTTTT. Its translation is CASSQHLIAGVNTGELFF.

The rearrangement links TRBV6-6 to TRBJ1-1, with no clear D. Trimming removed 6 bases from V and 4 bases from J, with 15 bases in between. The CDR3 is 14 amino acids. Germline V gene data show CDR1 as MNHNY and CDR2 as SVGAGI (reference sequence). The CDR3 protein is CASSQRGSRTEAFF. CDR3 bases: TGTGCCAGCAGCCAACGAGGGTCTCGCACTGAAGCTTTCTTT.

This chain links TRBV19 with TRBJ2-2; 8 nucleotides line up with TRBD1. The ends lost 5 bases at V and 1 base at J; junction bases unmatched: 3. The CDR3 runs 15 residues. Germline V gene data show CDR1 as LNHDA and CDR2 as SQIVND (reference sequence). The CDR3 region has the DNA TGTGCCAGTAGTCTACAGGGGGTGAACACCGGGGAGCTGTTTTTT. Its translation is CASSLQGVNTGELFF.

The chain links TRBV13 to TRBJ2-2; the D gene is possibly TRBD2 (6 bases). Trimming stripped 5 bases from V and 3 bases from J, with 16 bases between. The germline CDR1 and CDR2 sequences are PRHDT and FYEKMQ (reference sequence). The CDR3 is made up of 16 amino acids. The CDR3 region is CASSPRSSGYTGELFF. The CDR3 DNA is TGTGCCAGCAGCCCCCGTAGTAGCGGCTACACCGGGGAGCTGTTTTTT.

The table lists this clone with a count of one. The V call is TRBV12-3 or TRBV12-4, the J call TRBJ1-1, with TRBD1 matching over 9 bases. The junction had 6 bases not matched to a gene; V was cut back by 6 bases and J by 7 bases. The CDR3 has 13 residues. This CDR3 reads CASRRTGAIEAFF. CDR3 DNA sequence: TGTGCCAGCAGGCGGACAGGGGCGATTGAAGCTTTCTTT.

The rearrangement joins TRBV13 to TRBJ2-1; D is unclear. Germline CDR1 and CDR2: PRHDT and FYEKMQ (reference sequence). V was clipped by 1 base and J by 1 base, with 8 bases between them. CDR3 length: 15 amino acids. Written as DNA, the CDR3 is TGTGCCAGCAGCTTAGTGGGCCGATCCTACAATGAGCAGTTCTTC. This translates into CASSLVGRSYNEQFF.

This chain uses TRBV5-1 with TRBJ2-5; 9 nucleotides line up with TRBD2. Germline V gene data show CDR1 as SGHRS and CDR2 as YFSETQ. The V gene end was trimmed by 0 bases and the J gene end by 5 bases; junction bases not matched to a gene: 8. This CDR3 has 16 residues. The CDR3 reads CASSLGGGVLGETQYF. The DNA for the CDR3 is TGCGCCAGCAGCTTGGGCGGGGGGGTCCTCGGGGAGACCCAGTACTTC.

A single count supports this clone. The chain has TRBV2 and TRBJ1-4, with 7 bases that match TRBD1. Germline V gene data show CDR1 as SNHLY and CDR2 as FYNNEI. J gave up 0 bases and V 2 bases, and 6 bases lay outside the gene matches. The CDR3 covers 17 residues. The CDR3 loop is CASSELTGMTTNEKLFF. DNA for the CDR3: TGTGCCAGCAGTGAACTGACAGGGATGACAACTAATGAAAAACTGTTTTTT.

For this clone: The same CDR3 is also encoded by other DNA sequences in this sample. The chain couples TRBV5-1 to TRBJ2-3; D is unresolved. This CDR3 spans 13 amino acids. Germline V gene lookup returns CDR1 SGHRS and CDR2 YFSETQ. Trimming cost V 1 base and J 1 base, with 4 bases left between them. The CDR3 sequence is CASSLQGTDTQYF. The CDR3, as DNA: TGCGCCAGCAGCTTGCAGGGCACAGATACGCAGTATTTT.

The V call is TRBV7-2, the J call TRBJ1-2; 8 nucleotides align to TRBD1. The V segment lost 1 base and the J segment 4 bases; nucleotides outside the gene matches: 5. Looked up from germline, CDR1 is SGHTA and CDR2 is FQGNSA. The CDR3 consists of 15 residues. CDR3 protein: CASSLGQGSVYGYTF. The CDR3 DNA reads as TGTGCCAGCAGCTTAGGACAGGGGTCCGTCTATGGCTACACCTTC.

In its sample, this clone was seen a few times. The chain recombines TRBV14 with TRBJ2-6; possible D gene TRBD2, 6 bases. The CDR3 runs 16 residues. Germline CDR1 SGHDN, CDR2 FVKESK. V was clipped by 3 bases and J by 0 bases, with 9 bases between them. The CDR3 here is CASSHGGYSGANVLTF. CDR3 nucleotides: TGTGCCAGCAGCCACGGGGGTTACTCTGGGGCCAACGTCCTGACTTTC.

This rearrangement joins TRBV3-1 (or the pseudogene TRBV3-2) to TRBJ2-7; TRBD1 is a possible D gene (5 bases). Trimming took off 1 base at V and 6 bases at J, with 13 bases between the two ends. Germline lookup yields CDR1 LGHDT and CDR2 YNNKEL (reference sequence). The CDR3 sequence is 14 residues long. CDR3 residues: CASSQVFRACEQYV. The DNA of the CDR3 is TGTGCCAGCAGCCAAGTGTTCAGGGCCTGCGAGCAGTACGTC.

This clone was observed once. The V call is TRBV3-1 (or the pseudogene TRBV3-2), the J call TRBJ2-5; 9 bases are shared with TRBD2. The CDR3 has 16 amino acids. CDR1 and CDR2 from the germline V gene are LGHDT and YNNKEL (reference sequence). V shed 5 bases, J shed 5 bases, and the junction held 12 bases outside the gene matches. The CDR3 DNA is TGTGCCAGCAGCGTTGGGGGCGGGGGGGCGGAGGAGACCCAGTACTTC. It translates to CASSVGGGGAEETQYF.